The 24 T cell receptor beta chains reported below all come from one sample, sequenced in a study of blood T cell repertoires in COVID-19. Assay: immunoSEQ multiplex PCR; the TCRdb copy retains only in-frame clones and omits some. The sample carries around 150,000 clones, 85% recorded once. Material for sequencing was peripheral blood. These receptors were obtained from a human donor with acute or convalescent COVID-19. The donor label of this sample is uncertain.

This chain uses TRBV6-2 or TRBV6-3 with TRBJ1-2, with TRBD1 matching 7 bases. This CDR3 region has 16 residues. CDR1 and CDR2 from the germline V gene are MNHEY and SVGEGT. The junction had 11 bases not matched to a gene; V was cut back by 6 bases and J by 1 base. In DNA form, the CDR3 reads TGTGCCAGCAGCCCTGGACAGGCCACCTATAACTATGGCTACACCTTC. Its protein product is CASSPGQATYNYGYTF.

The chain carries TRBV29-1 and TRBJ1-3; 7 nucleotides match TRBD1. This CDR3 has 16 amino acids. Germline V CDR1 and CDR2: SQVTM, ANQGSEA. The J segment lost 2 bases and the V segment lost 4 bases, leaving 11 bases of the junction unmatched. The CDR3 sequence: CSVAAGTASPGNTIYF. The CDR3 nucleotides are TGCAGCGTTGCCGCGGGGACAGCAAGTCCTGGAAACACCATATATTTT.

The chain couples TRBV28 to TRBJ2-1; 10 nucleotides line up with TRBD1. This CDR3 comprises 12 residues. Germline assignment: CDR1 MDHEN and CDR2 SYDVKM. The V gene end was trimmed by 2 bases and the J gene end by 14 bases; junction bases not matched to a gene: 3. CDR3 residues: CASSLRTGGEFF. Here the CDR3 DNA reads TGTGCCAGCAGTTTACGGACAGGGGGTGAGTTCTTC. Full variable domain (rest looked up from reference TRBV28 and TRBJ2-1): DVKVTQSSRYLVKRTGEKVFLECVQDMDHENMFWYRQDPGLGLRLIYFSYDVKMKEKGDIPEGYSVSREKKERFSLILESASTNQTSMYLCASSLRTGGEFFGPGTRLTVL.

The chain carries TRBV30 and TRBJ2-3; D might be TRBD2 (6 bases). Germline V gene lookup returns CDR1 GTSNPN and CDR2 SVGIG (reference sequence). This CDR3 is 14 amino acids long. Trimming removed 0 bases at V and 5 bases at J, with 12 bases between. In nucleotides, the CDR3 is TGTGCCTGGAGTGTATCGTGGGGAGGAGATACGCAGTATTTT. Translating it yields CAWSVSWGGDTQYF.

This sequence joins TRBV7-3 and TRBJ1-5; D not resolved. Per the germline V gene, CDR1 is SGHTA and CDR2 is FQGTGA. The CDR3 covers 16 residues. V lost 1 base and J 2 bases, leaving 12 bases between the germline ends. DNA for the CDR3: TGTGCCAGCAGCTTAATACCGGGAGGAGGCAATCAGCCCCAGCATTTT. This translates into CASSLIPGGGNQPQHF.

CDR3 DNA: TGCGCCAGCAGTCCAGGCACCCAGAGCTCCTATAATTCACCCCTCCACTTT. It encodes CASSPGTQSSYNSPLHF. This chain links TRBV23-1 with TRBJ1-6; D is undetermined. TRBV23-1 is recorded as an ORF, its role being uncertain. CDR3 length equals 17 residues. V lost 4 bases and J lost 0, with 13 bases in between.

The chain joins TRBV7-2 to TRBJ1-3; 7 bases align to TRBD1. Looked up from germline, CDR1 is SGHTA and CDR2 is FQGNSA. The CDR3 spans 16 residues. Losses at the gene ends were 4 bases for V and 0 bases for J; bases not matched to a gene: 6. The DNA of the CDR3 is TGTGCCAGCAGCTCTCCGGGACAGAGCTCTGGAAACACCATATATTTT. Translating gives CASSSPGQSSGNTIYF.

J is TRBJ2-1 and V is TRBV12-3 or TRBV12-4, with no clear D. The germline V and J ends were trimmed by 3 bases and 3 bases, with 3 bases remaining between them. The CDR3 covers 12 residues. CDR3 nucleotides: TGTGCCAGCAGTTTCCACTACAATGAGCAGTTCTTC. Translating it yields CASSFHYNEQFF.

This chain uses TRBV3-1 (or the pseudogene TRBV3-2) with TRBJ1-3; D perhaps matches TRBD1 (5 bases). The CDR3 has 15 amino acids. The V and J ends lost 4 bases and 7 bases respectively, with 17 bases between them. Germline V gene data show CDR1 as LGHDT and CDR2 as YNNKEL (reference sequence). The CDR3 loop reads CASSPRDLIGNTIYF. The CDR3 coding sequence is TGTGCCAGCAGCCCCCGGGACTTAATAGGTAACACCATATATTTT.

This chain uses TRBV6-2 or TRBV6-3 with TRBJ1-3; D not resolved. Germline lookup yields CDR1 MNHEY and CDR2 SVGEGT. V shed 0 bases and J shed 7 bases, with 13 bases lying between them. There are 15 residues in the CDR3. CDR3 sequence reads: CASSYSGLGWNTIYF. CDR3 coding DNA: TGTGCCAGCAGTTACTCAGGACTGGGGTGGAACACCATATATTTT.

The V and J genes are TRBV19 and TRBJ1-2; no reliable D call. The CDR3 consists of 15 residues. The germline gives CDR1 LNHDA, CDR2 SQIVND (reference sequence). Trimming removed 1 base from V and 2 bases from J, with 11 bases in between. The CDR3 sequence is CASSIVGSSNYGYTF. The CDR3 region has the DNA TGTGCCAGTAGTATAGTCGGTTCCTCGAACTATGGCTACACCTTC.

This clone has a single count. The CDR3 protein is CASSTTSNQPQHF. The CDR3, as DNA: TGTGCCAGCAGCACAACAAGCAATCAGCCCCAGCATTTT. The chain combines TRBV11-2 with TRBJ1-5; D uncertain. The CDR3 runs 13 residues. Germline V gene data show CDR1 as SGHAT and CDR2 as FQNNGV. Deletions cut 5 bases from V and 1 base from J, with 6 bases between. The variable domain in full, completed from reference TRBV11-2 and TRBJ1-5, reads EAGVAQSPRYKIIEKRQSVAFWCNPISGHATLYWYQQILGQGPKLLIQFQNNGVVDDSQLPKDRFSAERLKGVDSTLKIQPAKLEDSAVYLCASSTTSNQPQHFGDGTRLSIL.

This clone is a singleton in its sample. This rearrangement joins TRBV25-1 to TRBJ1-3; D uncertain. V lost 3 bases and J 9 bases, leaving 21 bases between the germline ends. From germline, CDR1 is MGHDK and CDR2 SYGVNS. The CDR3 extends over 16 amino acids. CDR3 sequence reads: CASSDPHGREVGTIYF. DNA of the CDR3: TGTGCCAGCAGTGACCCTCACGGTCGCGAGGTTGGCACCATATATTTT.

The CDR3 here is CASSNRGAFF. CDR3 in DNA: TGTGCCAGCAGCAACCGAGGGGCTTTCTTT. The chain uses TRBV11-3 and TRBJ1-1, with no clear D. Germline CDR1 SGHNT, CDR2 YENEEA. CDR3 size: 10 residues. The V gene lost 5 bases and the J gene lost 11 bases, with 9 bases spanning the gap.

This chain uses TRBV4-3 with TRBJ1-2, with TRBD1 as a possible D gene (5 bases). The CDR3 runs 15 residues. Trimming took 0 bases from V and 8 from J, leaving 16 bases between them. Germline V gene sequence: CDR1 LGHNA, CDR2 YSLEER. CDR3 coding DNA: TGCGCCAGCAGCCAAGAGGGTTATGTGGGGCACGGCTACACCTTC. Protein: CASSQEGYVGHGYTF.

V and J are TRBV29-1 and TRBJ2-6, with D possibly TRBD2 on 5 matching bases. Trimming shortened V by 6 bases and J by 3 bases, and 6 bases separated the two germline ends. Germline loops: CDR1 SQVTM, CDR2 ANQGSEA. The CDR3 extends over 12 amino acids. The DNA for the CDR3 is TGCAGCGTGAGGGATGGGGCCAACGTCCTGACTTTC. Amino acids: CSVRDGANVLTF.

V usage is TRBV19 and J usage is TRBJ1-1, with TRBD1 as a possible D gene (5 bases). The germline V gene encodes CDR1 LNHDA and CDR2 SQIVND (reference sequence). V was trimmed by 6 bases and J by 0 bases, leaving 14 bases between them. The length of the CDR3 is 15 residues. The CDR3 reads CASRSARQLNTEAFF. CDR3 sequence (DNA): TGTGCCAGTAGATCGGCTCGACAGCTGAACACTGAAGCTTTCTTT.

This chain joins TRBV11-3 and TRBJ1-1; TRBD1 matches at 7 bases. The ends lost 5 bases at V and 1 base at J; junction bases unmatched: 10. Germline-derived CDR1 and CDR2 are SGHNT and YENEEA. The CDR3 totals 16 residues. CDR3 amino acids: CASSRRPQGPNTEAFF. The CDR3 DNA reads as TGTGCCAGCAGCCGACGGCCACAGGGGCCGAACACTGAAGCTTTCTTT. Looking up the rest from reference TRBV11-3 and TRBJ1-1 gives the full variable domain: EAGVVQSPRYKIIEKKQPVAFWCNPISGHNTLYWYLQNLGQGPELLIRYENEEAVDDSQLPKDRFSAERLKGVDSTLKIQPAELGDSAVYLCASSRRPQGPNTEAFFGQGTRLTVV.

J is TRBJ1-6 and V is TRBV30; possibly TRBD1 for D (6 bases). The CDR3 runs 14 residues. Trimming removed 1 base at V and 8 bases at J, with 12 bases between. Germline CDR1 GTSNPN, CDR2 SVGIG (reference sequence). The CDR3 protein is CAWSDSRGYSPLHF. CDR3 coding DNA: TGTGCCTGGAGTGACTCCAGGGGTTATTCACCCCTCCACTTT.

This chain links TRBV19 with TRBJ2-7, with 9 bases aligning to TRBD2. CDR1 LNHDA and CDR2 SQIVND come from the germline V gene (reference sequence). The CDR3 totals 14 residues. The V gene end was trimmed by 5 bases and the J gene end by 3 bases; junction bases not matched to a gene: 5. CDR3 sequence (DNA): TGTGCCAGTAGTCCAAGCGGGGGGATCTACGAGCAGTACTTC. Protein product: CASSPSGGIYEQYF.

This chain links TRBV7-6 with TRBJ2-7, with a possible D match to TRBD1 (6 bases). Germline V gene lookup returns CDR1 SGHVS and CDR2 FNYEAQ. CDR3 size: 13 residues. V was trimmed by 11 bases and J by 3 bases, leaving 17 bases between them. The CDR3 DNA reads as TGTGCCCGGGTTGGGGGACACCTCTACGAGCAGTACTTC. Translation gives CARVGGHLYEQYF.

The chain has TRBV3-1 (or the pseudogene TRBV3-2) and TRBJ1-6, with D uncertain. Per the germline V gene, CDR1 is LGHDT and CDR2 is YNNKEL (reference sequence). There are 14 residues in the CDR3. The V gene lost 1 base and the J gene lost 9 bases, with 10 bases spanning the gap. CDR3: CASSQGRSVSPLHF. The CDR3 DNA reads TGTGCCAGCAGCCAAGGGAGATCAGTTTCACCCCTCCACTTT.

V gene TRBV19 combines with J gene TRBJ2-2, with D possibly matching TRBD1 (6 bases). Trimming left V 5 bases short and J 4 bases short, with 14 bases between. The germline gives CDR1 LNHDA, CDR2 SQIVND (reference sequence). This CDR3 region has 15 residues. The CDR3 nucleotides read TGTGCCAGTAGTGGCAGGGGCGTAGCCACCGGGGAGCTGTTTTTT. It encodes CASSGRGVATGELFF.

The V call is TRBV2, the J call TRBJ1-3; TRBD1 matches at 11 bases. Germline V CDR1 and CDR2: SNHLY, FYNNEI. This CDR3 spans 18 amino acids. Trimming took 7 bases from V and 4 from J; bases not matched to a gene: 15. Here the CDR3 DNA reads TGTGCCAGCAATACGGACAGGGGGCGGCTTCGATCAGGAAACACCATATATTTT. It codes for CASNTDRGRLRSGNTIYF.